The clone carrying this TCR beta chain has only one observation. Its antigen remains unknown. The sample originates from a study of PD-1 blockade in classical Hodgkin lymphoma. General observations from the study: Newly diagnosed patients had baseline TCR diversity that was reportedly lower than that of healthy donors. Whoever responded completely had baseline diversity much like that seen in newly diagnosed patients.

Autologous stem cell transplantation was followed by relapse in every patient, and brentuximab vedotin exposure varied. This table comes from immunoSEQ multiplex PCR, and its TCRdb copy is limited to in-frame clones, with some not included. The data hold about 98,000 clones, with over 85% observed a single time. This TCR derives from a human donor with classical Hodgkin lymphoma. Sample: peripheral blood mononuclear cells (PBMCs), taken at baseline.

The CDR3 reads CASSLTDSNYGYTF. The CDR3 nucleotides read TGCGCCAGCAGCTTGACTGATTCTAACTATGGCTACACCTTC. V gene TRBV5-1 combines with J gene TRBJ1-2; the D is unclear. There are 14 residues in the CDR3. Germline CDR1 and CDR2: SGHRS and YFSETQ. Trimming removed 1 base from V and 0 bases from J, with 7 bases in between.